The clone carrying this TCR beta chain came up many times. This sample includes further DNA sequences coding for the same CDR3. Each of the donors was a healthy adult who was HIV-negative and had not had a recent acute infection or vaccination. When samples were unsorted, tens of millions of PBMCs were used for genomic DNA. The sample comes from a study of shared clonotypes between healthy human individuals. Germline trimming cut 6 bases from V and 0 bases from J; bases unmatched to any gene: 4. This CDR3 has 15 residues. The germline V gene has CDR1 SGHTA and CDR2 FQGNSA. DNA input for the unsorted PBMC replicate PCRs was about 0.3 ug, approximately 29,000 T cell genomes. Per the original data handling: Junction-only immunoSEQ data arrived without quality scores, meaning filtering differed. Clones were sequenced by immunoSEQ multiplex PCR, and TCRdb holds only the in-frame ones, with some missing. That table supplies the V and J calls and clone size; D and trimming were determined from the DNA. Of fewer than 600,000 clones in the sample, about 74% are singletons; the top ten hold approximately 12%.

This TCR came from a woman between 40 and 55 years old in good health. Some clones in this sample may be carry-over from other donors' samples. This sequence joins TRBV7-2 and TRBJ2-7; 11 bases are shared with TRBD2. Sequences were obtained from PBMCs. DNA for the CDR3: TGTGCCAGCAGTCTACTAGCGGGAGCCTCCTACGAGCAGTACTTC. Its translation: CASSLLAGASYEQYF.